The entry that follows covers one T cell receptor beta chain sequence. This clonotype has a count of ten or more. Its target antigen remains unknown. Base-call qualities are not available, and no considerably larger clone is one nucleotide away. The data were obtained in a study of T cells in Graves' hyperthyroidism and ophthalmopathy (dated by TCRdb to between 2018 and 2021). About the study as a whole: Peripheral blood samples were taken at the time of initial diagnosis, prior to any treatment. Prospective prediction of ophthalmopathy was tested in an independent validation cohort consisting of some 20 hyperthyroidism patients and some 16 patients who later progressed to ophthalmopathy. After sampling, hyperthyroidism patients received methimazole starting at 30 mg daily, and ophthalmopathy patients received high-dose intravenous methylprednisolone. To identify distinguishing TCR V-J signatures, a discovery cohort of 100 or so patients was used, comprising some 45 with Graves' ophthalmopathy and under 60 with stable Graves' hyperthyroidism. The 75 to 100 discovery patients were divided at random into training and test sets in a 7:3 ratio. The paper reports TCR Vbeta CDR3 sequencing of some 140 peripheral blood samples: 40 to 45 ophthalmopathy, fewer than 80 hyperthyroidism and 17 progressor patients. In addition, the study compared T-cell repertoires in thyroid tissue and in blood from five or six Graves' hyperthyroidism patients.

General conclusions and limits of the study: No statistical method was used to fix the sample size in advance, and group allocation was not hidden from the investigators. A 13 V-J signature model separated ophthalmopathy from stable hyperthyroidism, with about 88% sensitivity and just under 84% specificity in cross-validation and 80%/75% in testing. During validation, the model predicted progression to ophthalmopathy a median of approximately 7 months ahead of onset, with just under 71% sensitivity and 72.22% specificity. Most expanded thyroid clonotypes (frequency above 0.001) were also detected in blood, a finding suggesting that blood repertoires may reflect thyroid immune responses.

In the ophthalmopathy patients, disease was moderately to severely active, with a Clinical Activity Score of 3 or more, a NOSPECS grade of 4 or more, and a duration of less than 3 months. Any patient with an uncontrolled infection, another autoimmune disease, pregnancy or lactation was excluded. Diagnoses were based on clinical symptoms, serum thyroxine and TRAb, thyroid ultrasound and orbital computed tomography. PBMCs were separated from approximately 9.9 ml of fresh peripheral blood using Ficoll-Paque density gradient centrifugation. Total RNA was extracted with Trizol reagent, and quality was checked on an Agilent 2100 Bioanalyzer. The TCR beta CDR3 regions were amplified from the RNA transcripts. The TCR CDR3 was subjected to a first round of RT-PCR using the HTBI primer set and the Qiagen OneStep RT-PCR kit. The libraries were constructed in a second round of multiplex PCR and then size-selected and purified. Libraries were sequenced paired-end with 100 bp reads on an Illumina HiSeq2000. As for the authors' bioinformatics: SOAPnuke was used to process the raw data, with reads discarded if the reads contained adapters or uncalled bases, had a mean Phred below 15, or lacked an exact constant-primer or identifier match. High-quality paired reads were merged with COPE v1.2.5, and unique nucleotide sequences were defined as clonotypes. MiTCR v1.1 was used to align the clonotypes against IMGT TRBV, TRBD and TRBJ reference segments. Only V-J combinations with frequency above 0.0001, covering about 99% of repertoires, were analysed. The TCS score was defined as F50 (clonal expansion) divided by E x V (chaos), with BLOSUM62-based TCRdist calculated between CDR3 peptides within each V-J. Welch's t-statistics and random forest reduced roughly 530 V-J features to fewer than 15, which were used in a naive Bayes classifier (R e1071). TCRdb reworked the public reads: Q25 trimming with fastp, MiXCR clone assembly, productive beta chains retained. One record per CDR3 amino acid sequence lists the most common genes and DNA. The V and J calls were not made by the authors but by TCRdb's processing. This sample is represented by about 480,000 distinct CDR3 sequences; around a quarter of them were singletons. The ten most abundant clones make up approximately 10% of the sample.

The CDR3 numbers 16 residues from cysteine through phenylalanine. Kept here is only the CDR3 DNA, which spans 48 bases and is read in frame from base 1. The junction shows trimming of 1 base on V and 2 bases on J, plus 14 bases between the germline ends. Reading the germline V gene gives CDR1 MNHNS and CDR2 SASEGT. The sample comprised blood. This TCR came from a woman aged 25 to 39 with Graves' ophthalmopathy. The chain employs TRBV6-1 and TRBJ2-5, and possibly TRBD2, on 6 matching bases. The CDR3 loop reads CASSEGLGGAQETQYF. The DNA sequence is TGTGCCAGCAGTGAAGGACTGGGAGGAGCACAAGAGACCCAGTACTTC.